This section outlines one T cell receptor (beta chain) sequence together with its context. Its antigen is currently unknown. TCR beta libraries were built with iRepertoire HTBI primers and Arm-PCR of CDR3 regions. MiXCR, run by TCRdb on the multiplex PCR reads, gives a single entry per CDR3 protein. The repertoire holds about 620,000 distinct CDR3 sequences, with 15% to 20% as singletons. Time point denoted: newly diagnosed GD, antithyroid drugs for less than 3 months. Extracted PBMC RNA gave rise to the TCR library. The length of the CDR3 is 16 residues. The ends were cut back, 5 bases at V and 1 base at J, with 17 bases in the middle. The germline CDR1 and CDR2 sequences are KGHSH and LQKENI. This sample was taken from a study of regulatory T cells in long-lasting Graves disease. Study outcomes and limitations: Among the persistent patients, roughly 2,500 public clonotypes were shared, more than the approximately 960 shared among new patients.

These data were also filed under a second study, of T cells in Graves' hyperthyroidism and ophthalmopathy. That source notes: First-round RT-PCR targeting the TCR CDR3 was performed with the HTBI primer set.

The chain carries TRBV18 and TRBJ2-5; D gene ambiguous. This receptor was taken from a woman in her twenties or thirties with Graves disease. Sequences were derived from peripheral blood mononuclear cells (PBMCs), sampled at new diagnosis, from a patient treated with antithyroid drugs. For the CDR3, the DNA is TGTGCCAGCTCAGTCGCGCTACCCAACGCCCAAGAGACCCAGTACTTC. It codes for CASSVALPNAQETQYF.